One and the same sample provided the 29 T cell receptor beta chains below, sequenced in a study of T cells in Graves' hyperthyroidism and ophthalmopathy. Amplification yielded TCR beta CDR3 regions, with RNA transcripts as the source. HTBI primers were employed in a first-round RT-PCR of the TCR CDR3. TCRdb re-derived calls from the multiplex PCR reads in MiXCR, one entry per CDR3 protein. The sample records roughly 500,000 distinct CDR3 sequences, around 45% being singletons. Sequenced sample: peripheral blood or thyroid tissue (not recorded which). These receptors came from an adult woman with Graves' disease, either hyperthyroidism or ophthalmopathy (not recorded which).

The sample holds a few counts of this clonotype. A much larger clone sits a single nucleotide away, making a read error possible. The chain has TRBV7-9 and TRBJ2-5; no firm D call. CDR3 size: 13 residues. CDR1 and CDR2 (germline): SEHNR, FQNEAQ (reference sequence). The CDR3, as DNA: TGTGCCAGCAGCTTGGTTATCCAAGAGACCCAGCACTTC. This sequence encodes CASSLVIQETQHF.

The genes are TRBV7-9 and TRBJ2-7; D is undetermined. Germline CDR1 reads SEHNR; CDR2 reads FQNEAQ (reference sequence). CDR3 length: 12 residues. V dropped 7 bases and J dropped 3 bases, with 10 bases sitting between them. The CDR3 reads CASNHLNYEQYF. The CDR3 DNA reads TGTGCCAGCAACCACTTAAACTACGAGCAGTACTTC.

This clonotype was detected ten times or more. The gene calls are TRBV6-6 and TRBJ2-5; unclear D gene. The CDR3 extends over 12 amino acids. Deletions cut 5 bases from V and 2 bases from J, with 6 bases between. CDR1 and CDR2 from the germline V gene are MNHNY and SVGAGI (reference sequence). DNA of the CDR3: TGTGCCAGCAGTAGGCTACAAGAGACCCAGTACTTC. Translated: CASSRLQETQYF.

This clonotype showed up just a few times. This chain joins TRBV10-3 and TRBJ1-1; D gene unclear. The CDR3 totals 12 residues. V lost 5 bases and J lost 3, with 7 bases in between. Germline CDR1 is ENHRY and CDR2 is SYGVKD. CDR3 residues: CAISLADTEAFF. CDR3 DNA sequence: TGTGCCATCAGTTTAGCTGACACTGAAGCTTTCTTT.

In nucleotides, the CDR3 is TGCGCCAGCAGCCTTATGACCCTTCGCACTGAAGCTTTCTTT. As protein: CASSLMTLRTEAFF. This chain links TRBV5-1 with TRBJ1-1; D not resolved. CDR3 length: 14 amino acids. Germline lookup yields CDR1 SGHRS and CDR2 YFSETQ. The V end lost 4 bases, the J end lost 4 bases, and 14 bases lay between the germline ends.

The chain is built from TRBV20-1 and TRBJ1-5; 7 positions agree with TRBD1. This CDR3 is built from 15 residues. From germline, CDR1 is DFQATT and CDR2 SNEGSKA (reference sequence). The V and J ends lost 3 bases and 6 bases, in that order; junction bases with no gene match: 11. CDR3 in amino acids: CSASVGGAGSQPQHF. The CDR3 DNA is TGCAGTGCTAGTGTAGGGGGCGCGGGCAGTCAGCCCCAGCATTTT.

This clonotype was detected a few times. CDR3 sequence reads: CASSQESKGGVTEAFF. For the CDR3, the DNA is TGCGCCAGCAGCCAAGAGTCTAAAGGTGGTGTCACTGAAGCTTTCTTT. The rearrangement uses TRBV4-1 and TRBJ1-1; D ambiguous. V lost 0 bases, J lost 4 bases, and 15 bases lay in between. Germline CDR1 reads MGHRA; CDR2 reads YSYEKL. There are 16 residues in the CDR3.

A word on this clonotype: A much bigger clone sits one base away, suggesting this may be a read error. The rearrangement links TRBV5-6 to TRBJ1-1; 7 bases fit TRBD1. V trimming: 3 bases; J trimming: 3 bases; junction bases outside the gene matches: 8. The CDR3 runs to 15 residues. Germline CDR1 reads SGHDT; CDR2 reads YYEEEE. The chain's CDR3 is CASSYLGGEYTEAFF. The CDR3 nucleotides are TGTGCCAGCAGCTACCTAGGGGGCGAGTACACTGAAGCTTTCTTT.

At least ten counts were recorded for this clonotype. The CDR3 is CASRTTGNQPQHF. CDR3 in DNA: TGTGCCAGCAGGACTACTGGCAATCAGCCCCAGCATTTT. The rearrangement uses TRBV2 and TRBJ1-5; D remains ambiguous. The CDR3 consists of 13 residues. The germline gives CDR1 SNHLY, CDR2 FYNNEI. V gave up 6 bases and J gave up 2 bases, with 8 bases separating them.

This clonotype showed up many times. The rearrangement links TRBV4-1 to TRBJ2-7; 7 bases are a match to TRBD2. Germline loops: CDR1 MGHRA, CDR2 YSYEKL. V trimming: 3 bases; J trimming: 2 bases; junction bases outside the gene matches: 7. The CDR3 has 15 residues. The CDR3 DNA is TGCGCCAGCAGCCACCTAGCGGAAGGAGCCTACGAGCAGTACTTC. It codes for CASSHLAEGAYEQYF.

A note on this clonotype: Relative to the germline gene, one junction end is altered; a read error may explain this. This chain links TRBV19 with TRBJ1-5; D ambiguous. The CDR3 is made up of 16 amino acids. Germline lookup yields CDR1 LNHDA and CDR2 SQIVND (reference sequence). CDR3 coding DNA: TGTGCCAGTAGTATTGCGTGGGCCGCAGCGGATCAACCCCAGCATTTT. This encodes CASSIAWAAADQPQHF.

The V gene is TRBV15, the J gene TRBJ2-3, with 8 bases matching TRBD1. V shed 0 bases and J 3 bases; nucleotides not matched to a gene: 8. Germline V gene data show CDR1 as LNHNV and CDR2 as YYDKDF (reference sequence). The CDR3 is 17 residues long. The CDR3 sequence is CATSRDRVQGVTDTQYF. The CDR3 bases are TGTGCCACCAGCAGAGATCGGGTACAGGGGGTTACAGATACGCAGTATTTT. The full variable domain, with the rest looked up from reference TRBV15 and TRBJ2-3, is DAMVIQNPRYQVTQFGKPVTLSCSQTLNHNVMYWYQQKSSQAPKLLFHYYDKDFNNEADTPDNFQSRRPNTSFCFLDIRSPGLGDTAMYLCATSRDRVQGVTDTQYFGPGTRLTVL.

This sequence joins TRBV29-1 and TRBJ2-5; D gene unclear. This CDR3 comprises 15 residues. V gave up 3 bases and J gave up 4 bases, with 18 bases separating them. The V gene's germline CDR1 is SQVTM and CDR2 ANQGSEA. This CDR3 is CSVDAGNPPGETQYF. The CDR3 DNA follows: TGCAGCGTTGATGCAGGAAACCCCCCAGGAGAGACCCAGTACTTC.

The V call is TRBV29-1, the J call TRBJ1-3, with 8 positions matching TRBD1. Trimming removed 5 bases from V and 7 bases from J; junction bases left unmatched: 13. The CDR3 runs 15 residues. Germline V CDR1 and CDR2: SQVTM, ANQGSEA. CDR3 sequence reads: CSVKVFDRGGNTIYF. The CDR3 DNA sequence: TGCAGCGTTAAGGTATTTGACAGGGGCGGGAACACCATATATTTT.

A remark on this clonotype: Relative to the germline gene, one junction end is altered; a read error may explain this. The DNA of the CDR3 is TGTGCCATCAGTGACTCTTTTCCCGGGACGAAGAACACTGAAGCTTTCTTT. The encoded protein is CAISDSFPGTKNTEAFF. The chain is built from TRBV6-6 and TRBJ1-1; tentatively, D is TRBD1 (5 bases). CDR3 length equals 17 residues. Germline lookup yields CDR1 MNHNY and CDR2 SVGAGI (reference sequence).

This clonotype was counted at least ten times. The chain recombines TRBV7-8 with TRBJ2-7, with TRBD2 as a possible D gene (6 bases). Germline V gives CDR1 SGHVS, CDR2 FQNEAQ. The CDR3 extends over 13 amino acids. Trimming took 5 bases from V and 2 from J, leaving 10 bases between them. This CDR3 is CASSNREPYEQYF. CDR3 DNA: TGTGCCAGCAGCAACCGGGAGCCCTACGAGCAGTACTTC. The full variable domain, completed using reference TRBV7-8 and TRBJ2-7, is GAGVSQSPRYKVAKRGQDVALRCDPISGHVSLFWYQQALGQGPEFLTYFQNEAQLDKSGLPSDRFFAERPEGSVSTLKIQRTQQEDSAVYLCASSNREPYEQYFGPGTRLTVT.

This clonotype was seen a few times. The rearrangement links TRBV28 to TRBJ1-1; 7 nucleotides match TRBD1. This CDR3 is built from 14 residues. The V gene's germline CDR1 is MDHEN and CDR2 SYDVKM. The ends lost 7 bases at V and 5 bases at J; junction bases unmatched: 10. CDR3 sequence reads: CASIVQGSITEAFF. The CDR3 coding sequence is TGTGCCAGCATCGTACAGGGGTCAATAACTGAAGCTTTCTTT.

The chain carries TRBV30 and TRBJ2-7; possible D gene TRBD1, 7 bases. CDR3 length: 13 amino acids. Germline V gene lookup returns CDR1 GTSNPN and CDR2 SVGIG (reference sequence). Trimming took 1 base from V and 7 from J, leaving 14 bases between them. The CDR3 here is CAWSAGGLGEQYF. The CDR3 nucleotides read TGTGCCTGGAGTGCAGGGGGACTTGGGGAGCAGTACTTC.

Worth noting for this clonotype: This may be a read error: a much more frequent sequence differs by one nucleotide. V is TRBV10-3 and J is TRBJ2-2; 10 bases align to TRBD2. The CDR3 is made up of 15 amino acids. The germline CDR1 and CDR2 sequences are ENHRY and SYGVKD. CDR3 DNA sequence: TGTGCCAGCAGTGGGTCTAGCGGGGGCAGCGGGGAGCTGTTTTTT. Protein sequence: CASSGSSGGSGELFF.

In its sample, this clonotype was seen many times. The chain is built from TRBV5-1 and TRBJ2-7; 7 positions match TRBD1. The ends lost 4 bases at V and 6 bases at J; junction bases unmatched: 4. CDR3 size: 12 residues. CDR1 SGHRS and CDR2 YFSETQ come from the germline V gene. CDR3 nucleotide sequence: TGCGCCAGCAGCCTGCAGGGGGTCGAGCAGTACTTC. The encoded protein is CASSLQGVEQYF.

In this sample, this clonotype turned up a few times. The chain links TRBV30 to TRBJ1-5; D is unresolved. The V and J ends lost 5 bases and 0 bases respectively, with 11 bases between them. CDR1 GTSNPN and CDR2 SVGIG come from the germline V gene (reference sequence). There are 14 residues in the CDR3. The CDR3 DNA follows: TGTGCCTGGGACACACAAGCTAGCAATCAGCCCCAGCATTTT. Translated: CAWDTQASNQPQHF.

This clonotype was detected many times. V and J are TRBV2 and TRBJ1-6; no definite D call. Looked up from germline, CDR1 is SNHLY and CDR2 is FYNNEI. Trimming pared 0 bases from V and 7 bases from J, leaving 4 bases between. CDR3 size: 13 residues. The CDR3 coding sequence is TGTGCCAGCAGTGAAGCCTTCAATTCACCCCTCCACTTT. Residues: CASSEAFNSPLHF.

This chain uses TRBV10-3 with TRBJ2-5; D unclear. Germline V lookup: CDR1 ENHRY, CDR2 SYGVKD. Trimming stripped 10 bases from V and 5 bases from J, with 23 bases between. This CDR3 is built from 15 residues. CDR3: CAKCVATGMMETQYF. Here the CDR3 DNA reads TGTGCCAAATGTGTCGCAACTGGGATGATGGAGACCCAGTACTTC.

This clonotype was recorded a few times. This chain connects TRBV15 to TRBJ2-3; D gene uncertain. CDR1 and CDR2 from the germline V gene are LNHNV and YYDKDF (reference sequence). V was clipped by 0 bases and J by 4 bases, with 11 bases between them. The CDR3 consists of 15 residues. As DNA, the CDR3 is TGTGCCACCAGCAGAGATTCCGCCGTAGCAGATACGCAGTATTTT. Its translation: CATSRDSAVADTQYF.

Ten or more counts support this clonotype. This chain connects TRBV28 to TRBJ2-6; D is uncertain. This CDR3 region has 13 residues. Germline V gene sequence: CDR1 MDHEN, CDR2 SYDVKM. The V and J ends lost 8 bases and 3 bases respectively, with 8 bases between them. CDR3 sequence (DNA): TGTGCCAGCGCTGGGGATGGGGCCAACGTCCTGACTTTC. It is translated as CASAGDGANVLTF. Drawing the rest from reference TRBV28 and TRBJ2-6, the complete variable domain is DVKVTQSSRYLVKRTGEKVFLECVQDMDHENMFWYRQDPGLGLRLIYFSYDVKMKEKGDIPEGYSVSREKKERFSLILESASTNQTSMYLCASAGDGANVLTFGAGSRLTVL.

The V and J genes are TRBV7-9 and TRBJ1-2, with D possibly being TRBD1 (6 bases). In germline, CDR1 is SEHNR, CDR2 FQNEAQ (reference sequence). V lost 4 bases and J lost 4, with 19 bases in between. The CDR3 spans 16 residues. CDR3 amino acids: CASSSNPQGSGYGYTF. In nucleotides, the CDR3 is TGTGCCAGCAGCTCGAACCCACAGGGATCTGGCTATGGCTACACCTTC.

This clonotype has a count of ten or more. V is TRBV7-6 and J is TRBJ1-1, with a weak D call TRBD1 (6 bases). Trimming shortened V by 5 bases and J by 11 bases, and 15 bases separated the two germline ends. The germline V gene has CDR1 SGHVS and CDR2 FNYEAQ. The CDR3 consists of 12 residues. The CDR3 DNA follows: TGTGCCAGCAGCAATTCAGGGGTCGGCGCTTTCTTT. Its protein is CASSNSGVGAFF.

The gene calls are TRBV2 and TRBJ1-6, with 7 bases identical to TRBD1. Germline trimming cut 7 bases from V and 7 bases from J; bases unmatched to any gene: 10. This CDR3 spans 15 amino acids. Per the germline V gene, CDR1 is SNHLY and CDR2 is FYNNEI. This chain's CDR3 is CASIGQATRNSPLHF. CDR3 DNA sequence: TGTGCCAGCATCGGACAGGCCACTCGAAATTCACCCCTCCACTTT.

This clonotype has a single count. The V call is TRBV20-1, the J call TRBJ2-7; D may be TRBD1 (6 bases). The V and J ends lost 7 bases and 2 bases respectively, with 15 bases between them. Per the germline V gene, CDR1 is DFQATT and CDR2 is SNEGSKA (reference sequence). This CDR3 has 13 amino acids. CDR3 bases: TGCAGTGGAAGAGGGGGTGGACCCTACGAGCAGTACTTC. Its protein product is CSGRGGGPYEQYF.